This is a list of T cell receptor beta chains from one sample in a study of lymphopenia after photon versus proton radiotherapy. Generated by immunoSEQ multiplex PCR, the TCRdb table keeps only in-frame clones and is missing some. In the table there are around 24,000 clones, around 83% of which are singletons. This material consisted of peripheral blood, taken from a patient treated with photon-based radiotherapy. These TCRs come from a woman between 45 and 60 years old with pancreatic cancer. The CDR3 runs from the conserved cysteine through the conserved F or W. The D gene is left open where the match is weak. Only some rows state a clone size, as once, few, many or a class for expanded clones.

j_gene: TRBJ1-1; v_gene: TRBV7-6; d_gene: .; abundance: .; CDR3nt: TGTGCCAGCAGTATAGGCCTGAACACTGAAGCTTTCTTT; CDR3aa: CASSIGLNTEAFF
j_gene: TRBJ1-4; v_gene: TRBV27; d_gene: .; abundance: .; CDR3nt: TGTGCCAGCAGTTCGGGGAGTCGGGGTGAAAAACTGTTTTTT; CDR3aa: CASSSGSRGEKLFF
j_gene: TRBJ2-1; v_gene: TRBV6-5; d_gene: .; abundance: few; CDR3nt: TGTGCCAGCAGTTCGCTGGGGGCTTACAATGAGCAGTTCTTC; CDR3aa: CASSSLGAYNEQFF
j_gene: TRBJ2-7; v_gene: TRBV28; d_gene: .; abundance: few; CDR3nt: TGTGCCAGCAGTTTAAGTTGGGGGGATGCCTACGAGCAGTACTTC; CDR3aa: CASSLSWGDAYEQYF
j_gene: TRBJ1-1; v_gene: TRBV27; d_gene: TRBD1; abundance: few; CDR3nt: TGTGCCAGCAGTTCGGGACAGTTTGAAGCTTTCTTT; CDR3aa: CASSSGQFEAFF
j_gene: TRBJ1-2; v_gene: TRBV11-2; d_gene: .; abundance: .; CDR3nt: TGTGCCAGCAGCCCCGGTGGAGGCAGCATCTATGGCTACACCTTC; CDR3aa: CASSPGGGSIYGYTF
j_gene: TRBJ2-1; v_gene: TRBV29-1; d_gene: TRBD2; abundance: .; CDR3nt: TGCAGCGTGGCCGGGACTAGCGGAGACCACTCCTACAATGAGCAGTTCTTC; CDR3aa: CSVAGTSGDHSYNEQFF
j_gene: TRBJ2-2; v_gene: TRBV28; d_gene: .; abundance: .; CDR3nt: TGTGCCAGCAGGAGGACAGACACCGGGGAGCTGTTTTTT; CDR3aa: CASRRTDTGELFF
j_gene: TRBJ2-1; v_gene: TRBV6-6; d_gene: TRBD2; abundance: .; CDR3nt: TGTGCCAGCAGAATCCGACTAGCGGGAGCGAACAATGAGCAGTTCTTC; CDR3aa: CASRIRLAGANNEQFF
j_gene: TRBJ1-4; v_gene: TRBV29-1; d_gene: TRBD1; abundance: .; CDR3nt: TGCAGCGTAGCTTCACCGGGACAGGGGAATGAAAAACTGTTTTTT; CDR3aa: CSVASPGQGNEKLFF
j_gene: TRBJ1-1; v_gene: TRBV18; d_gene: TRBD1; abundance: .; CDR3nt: TGTGCCAGCTCACCAGTTGGGACAGGGGGTGCTCTAGGCACTGAAGCTTTCTTT; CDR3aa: CASSPVGTGGALGTEAFF
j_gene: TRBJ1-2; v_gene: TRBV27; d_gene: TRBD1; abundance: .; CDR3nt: TGTGCCAGCCGCGAGAGGGGACAGGGCACATATGGCTACACCTTC; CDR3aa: CASRERGQGTYGYTF
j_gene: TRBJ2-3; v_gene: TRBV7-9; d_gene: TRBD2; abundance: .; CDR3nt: TGTGCCAGCAGCTCTACTAGCGGCACAGATACGCAGTATTTT; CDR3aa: CASSSTSGTDTQYF
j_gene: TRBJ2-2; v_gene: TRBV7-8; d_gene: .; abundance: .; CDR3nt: TGTGCCAGTCGGGGCAGGACTAACACCGGGGAGCTGTTTTTT; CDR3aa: CASRGRTNTGELFF
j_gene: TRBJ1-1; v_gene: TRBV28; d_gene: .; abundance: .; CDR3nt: TGTGCCAGCAGTCTTGGAGGGACGGCTCGTCGAGAAGCTTTCTTT; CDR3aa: CASSLGGTARREAFF
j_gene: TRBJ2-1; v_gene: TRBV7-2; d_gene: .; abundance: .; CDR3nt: TGTGCCAGCAGCTTATCCACACTCGAAGTCGGTGAGCAGTTCTTC; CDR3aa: CASSLSTLEVGEQFF